The rows below give T cell receptor beta chains drawn from one sample of a study of blood T cell repertoires in COVID-19. Sequencing used immunoSEQ multiplex PCR; TCRdb keeps in-frame clones, though not all of them. The sample comprises under 250,000 clones, 75% to 90% of which are singletons, and about 4% rests with the top ten. Sequences were obtained from PBMCs or T cells enriched from blood (not recorded which). The receptors derive from a woman aged 25 to 45 who had been exposed to COVID-19. The CDR3 runs from the conserved cysteine through the conserved F or W. The order of the fields is V gene, J gene, CDR3 protein.

TRBV7-6	TRBJ1-6	CASSLGPRQGWNSPLHF
TRBV16	TRBJ1-1	CASSPQGGLTAFF
TRBV11-2	TRBJ2-1	CASSPPFGGTSQFF
TRBV29-1	TRBJ2-1	CSVEAGYNEQFF
TRBV20-1	TRBJ1-1	CSGYRGTEAFF
TRBV5-1	TRBJ2-7	CASGRDSYEQYF
TRBV5-4	TRBJ2-7	CASSSLQLAGVYEQYF
TRBV27	TRBJ2-5	CASSPLLAGGRETQYF
TRBV10-1	TRBJ1-1	CASSEGTGREAFF
TRBV24-1	TRBJ2-7	CATSDTRQVYEQYF
TRBV11-2	TRBJ1-1	CASVQGVNTEAFF
TRBV10-3	TRBJ1-1	CAISESRTAAFF
TRBV5-4	TRBJ2-3	CASHTAGGTHTDTQYF
TRBV9	TRBJ2-5	CASSTGGGQETQYF
TRBV6-5	TRBJ2-7	CASSYSHGPYEQYF
TRBV19	TRBJ1-5	CASSIDRGTYSNQPQHF
TRBV29-1	TRBJ1-5	CSVGSVTGQPQHF
TRBV18	TRBJ1-5	CASSPQGRNQPQHF
TRBV5-6	TRBJ1-1	CASSLERGGTLVPSTEAFF
TRBV5-1	TRBJ2-5	CASSFNGPGLSETQYF
TRBV19	TRBJ1-2	CASSSRSSNYGYTF
TRBV5-1	TRBJ2-2	CASSLRTGDSTGELFF
TRBV4-1	TRBJ1-1	CASSRGGSTEAFF
TRBV19	TRBJ2-2	CASSTGVSTGELFF
TRBV12-5	TRBJ2-5	CASGSGTSGSTETQYF
TRBV18	TRBJ1-5	CASSPQGNQPQHF
TRBV5-1	TRBJ2-7	CASSLRSDSYEQYF
TRBV7-9	TRBJ2-6	CASSRRDNSGANVLTF
TRBV27	TRBJ2-3	CASSSGGGTQYF
TRBV28	TRBJ1-2	CASGGGAALGYTF
TRBV7-3	TRBJ2-5	CASSASGGTQYF
TRBV6-5	TRBJ2-7	CASSYLGGLLYEQYF
TRBV11-2	TRBJ2-7	CASSLDGGSPYEQYF
TRBV29-1	TRBJ1-1	CSVDSTGVNTEAFF
TRBV28	TRBJ1-2	CASFSRPGFYGYTF
TRBV30	TRBJ2-2	CAWSVSGAGELFF
TRBV27	TRBJ2-1	CASTLGGRIKYLGLAGGGEQFF
TRBV20-1	TRBJ1-4	CSAIIGTLGFF
TRBV6-5	TRBJ1-1	CASTPFGTQGTEAFF
TRBV5-1	TRBJ2-3	CASSPGLAGRSDTQYF
TRBV4-1	TRBJ1-4	CASSQPGTTNEKLFF
TRBV19	TRBJ2-1	CASSIDPGRLHNEQFF
TRBV4-1	TRBJ2-7	CASSQDARGSYEQYF
TRBV18	TRBJ1-1	CASSVYRGGPEAFF
TRBV5-6	TRBJ2-2	CASSSLTGGTGELFF
TRBV2	TRBJ1-1	CASSRREGGEAFF
TRBV5-1	TRBJ2-1	CASSRERQMQFF
TRBV27	TRBJ2-2	CAILRGGELFF
TRBV5-1	TRBJ2-6	CASRSPAGANVLTF
TRBV15	TRBJ2-1	CATSRDFGLANNEQFF
TRBV2	TRBJ2-1	CASQGSVAGGPGYNEQFF
TRBV5-8	TRBJ2-2	CASSFGGESGELFF
TRBV6-5	TRBJ1-6	CASSSPSLGVAPLHF